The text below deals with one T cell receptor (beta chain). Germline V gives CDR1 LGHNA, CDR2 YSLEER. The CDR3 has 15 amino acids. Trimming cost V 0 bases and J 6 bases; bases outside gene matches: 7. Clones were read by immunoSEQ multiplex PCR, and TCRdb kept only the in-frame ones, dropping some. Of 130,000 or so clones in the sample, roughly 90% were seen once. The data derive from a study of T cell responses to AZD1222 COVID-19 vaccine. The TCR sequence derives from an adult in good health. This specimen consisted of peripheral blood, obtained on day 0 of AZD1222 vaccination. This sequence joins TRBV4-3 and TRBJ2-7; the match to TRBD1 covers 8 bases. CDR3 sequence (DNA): TGCGCCAGCAGCCAAGAACAGGGGGAATCGCGCGAGCAGTACTTC. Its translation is CASSQEQGESREQYF.